The source of this T cell receptor beta chain is a study of cytomegalovirus exposure and HLA in healthy donors. The V end lost 0 bases, the J end lost 3 bases, and 12 bases lay between the germline ends. The CDR3 totals 15 residues. Germline CDR1 is MNHEY and CDR2 is SVGAGI. Use of 60 Vbeta and 13 Jbeta primers characterized the PCR. Only in-frame clones appear in the TCRdb table, and some are missing; sequencing was by immunoSEQ multiplex PCR. Its table records more than 50,000 clones. The sequence was obtained from a man in his fifties or sixties in good health and CMV-seropositive. The sample taken for sequencing was PBMCs. V usage is TRBV6-5 and J usage is TRBJ2-7, with D maybe TRBD2 (6 bases). For the CDR3, the DNA is TGTGCCAGCAGTTACTCAGCTAGCGAGGTCTACGAGCAGTACTTC. It encodes CASSYSASEVYEQYF.